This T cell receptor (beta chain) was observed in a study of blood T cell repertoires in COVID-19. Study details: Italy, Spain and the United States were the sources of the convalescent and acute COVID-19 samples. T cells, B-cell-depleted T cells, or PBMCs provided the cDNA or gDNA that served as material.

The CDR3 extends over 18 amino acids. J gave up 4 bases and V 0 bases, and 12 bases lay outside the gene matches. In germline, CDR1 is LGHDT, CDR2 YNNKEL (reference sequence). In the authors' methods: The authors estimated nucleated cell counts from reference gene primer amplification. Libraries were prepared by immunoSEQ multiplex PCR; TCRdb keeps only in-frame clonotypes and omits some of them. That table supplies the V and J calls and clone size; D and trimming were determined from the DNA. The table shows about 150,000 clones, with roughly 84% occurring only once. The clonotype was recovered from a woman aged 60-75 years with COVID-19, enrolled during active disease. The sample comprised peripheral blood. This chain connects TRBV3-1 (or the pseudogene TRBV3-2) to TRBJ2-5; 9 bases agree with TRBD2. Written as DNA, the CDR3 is TGTGCCAGCAGCCAAGATCTTAGCGGGAGTATCGGGCGAGAGACCCAGTACTTC. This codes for CASSQDLSGSIGRETQYF.